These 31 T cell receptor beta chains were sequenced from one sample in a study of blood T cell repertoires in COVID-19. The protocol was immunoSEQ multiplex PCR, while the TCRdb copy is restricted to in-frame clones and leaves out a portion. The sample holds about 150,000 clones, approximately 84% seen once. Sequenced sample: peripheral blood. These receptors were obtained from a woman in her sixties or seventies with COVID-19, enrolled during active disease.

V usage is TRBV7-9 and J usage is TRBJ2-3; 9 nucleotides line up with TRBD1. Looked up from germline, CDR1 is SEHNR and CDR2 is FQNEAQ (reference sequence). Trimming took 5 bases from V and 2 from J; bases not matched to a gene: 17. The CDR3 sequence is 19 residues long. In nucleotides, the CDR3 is TGTGCCAGCAGCACCCGGGACAGGGTCGTTTTAACCCCCACAGATACGCAGTATTTT. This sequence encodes CASSTRDRVVLTPTDTQYF.

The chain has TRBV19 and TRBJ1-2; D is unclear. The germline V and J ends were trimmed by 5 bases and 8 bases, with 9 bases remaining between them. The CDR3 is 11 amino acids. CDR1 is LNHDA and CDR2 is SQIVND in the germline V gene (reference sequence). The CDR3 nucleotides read TGTGCCAGTAGTGTTTTGGGCGGCTACACCTTC. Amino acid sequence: CASSVLGGYTF.

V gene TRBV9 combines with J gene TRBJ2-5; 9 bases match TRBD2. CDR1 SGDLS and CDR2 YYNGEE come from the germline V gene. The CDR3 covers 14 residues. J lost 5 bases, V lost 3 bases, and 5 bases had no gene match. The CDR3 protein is CASSAWTSVETQYF. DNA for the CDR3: TGTGCCAGCAGCGCCTGGACTAGCGTGGAGACCCAGTACTTC.

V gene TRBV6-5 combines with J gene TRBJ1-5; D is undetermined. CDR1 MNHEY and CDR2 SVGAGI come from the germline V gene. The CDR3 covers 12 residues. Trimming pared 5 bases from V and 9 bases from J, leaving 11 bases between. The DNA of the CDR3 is TGTGCCAGCAGTACTTCCAACAGGCCCCAGCATTTT. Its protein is CASSTSNRPQHF.

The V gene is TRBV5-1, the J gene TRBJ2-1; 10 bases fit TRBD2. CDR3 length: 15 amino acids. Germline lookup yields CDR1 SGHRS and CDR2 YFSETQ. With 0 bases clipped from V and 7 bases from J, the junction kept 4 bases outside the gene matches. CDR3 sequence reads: CASSLASGSLNEQFF. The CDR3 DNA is TGCGCCAGCAGCTTGGCTAGCGGGAGTCTGAATGAGCAGTTCTTC.

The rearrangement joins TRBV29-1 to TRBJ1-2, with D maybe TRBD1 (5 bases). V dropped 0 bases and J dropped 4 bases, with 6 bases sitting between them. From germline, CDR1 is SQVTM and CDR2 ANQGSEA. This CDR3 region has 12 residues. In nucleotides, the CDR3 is TGCAGCGTTGAAGAACAGGTCTATGGCTACACCTTC. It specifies CSVEEQVYGYTF.

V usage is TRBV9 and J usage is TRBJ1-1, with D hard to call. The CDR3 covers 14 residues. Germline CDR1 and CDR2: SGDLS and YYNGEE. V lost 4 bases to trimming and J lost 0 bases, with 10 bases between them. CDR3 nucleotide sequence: TGTGCCAGCAGCCCTCGAGCCCTGAACACTGAAGCTTTCTTT. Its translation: CASSPRALNTEAFF.

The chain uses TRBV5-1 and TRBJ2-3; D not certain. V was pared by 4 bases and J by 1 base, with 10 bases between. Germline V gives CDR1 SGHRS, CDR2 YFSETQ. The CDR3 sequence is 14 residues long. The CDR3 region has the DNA TGCGCCAGCAGCAGTAGCTTTCGCACAGATACGCAGTATTTT. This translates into CASSSSFRTDTQYF.

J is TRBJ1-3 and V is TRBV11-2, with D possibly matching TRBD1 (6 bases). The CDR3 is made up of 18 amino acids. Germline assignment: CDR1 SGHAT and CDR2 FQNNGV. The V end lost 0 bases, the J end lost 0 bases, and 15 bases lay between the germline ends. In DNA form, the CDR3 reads TGTGCCAGCAGCTTAGACGCCAGGGGCTTAAGCTCTGGAAACACCATATATTTT. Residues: CASSLDARGLSSGNTIYF.

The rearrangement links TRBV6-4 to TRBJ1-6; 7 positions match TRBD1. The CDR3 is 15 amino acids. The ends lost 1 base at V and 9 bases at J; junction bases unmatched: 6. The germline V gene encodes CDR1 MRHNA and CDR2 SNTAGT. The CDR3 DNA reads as TGTGCCAGCAGTGACTACGGGACAGCATCTTCACCCCTCCACTTT. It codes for CASSDYGTASSPLHF.

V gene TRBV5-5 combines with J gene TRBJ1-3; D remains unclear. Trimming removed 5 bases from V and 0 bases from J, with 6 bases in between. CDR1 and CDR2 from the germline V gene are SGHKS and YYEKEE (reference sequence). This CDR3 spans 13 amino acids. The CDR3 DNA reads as TGTGCCAGCAGTCCCCGCTCTGGAAACACCATATATTTT. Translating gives CASSPRSGNTIYF.

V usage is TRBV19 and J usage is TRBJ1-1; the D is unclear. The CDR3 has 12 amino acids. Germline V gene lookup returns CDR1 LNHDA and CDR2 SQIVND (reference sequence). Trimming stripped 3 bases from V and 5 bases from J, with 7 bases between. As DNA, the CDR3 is TGTGCCAGTAGTATGGCGCGGACTGAAGCTTTCTTT. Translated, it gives CASSMARTEAFF.

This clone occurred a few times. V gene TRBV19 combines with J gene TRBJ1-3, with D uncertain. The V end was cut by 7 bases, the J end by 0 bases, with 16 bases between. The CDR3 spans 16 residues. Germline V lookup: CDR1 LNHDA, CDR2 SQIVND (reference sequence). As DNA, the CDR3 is TGTGCCAGTACGGGGTCAAGGACCAGCTCTGGAAACACCATATATTTT. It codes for CASTGSRTSSGNTIYF.

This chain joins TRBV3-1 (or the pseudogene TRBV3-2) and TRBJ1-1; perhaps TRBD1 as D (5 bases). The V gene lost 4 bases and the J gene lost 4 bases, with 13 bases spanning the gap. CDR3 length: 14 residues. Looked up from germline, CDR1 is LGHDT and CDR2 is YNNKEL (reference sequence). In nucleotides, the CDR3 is TGTGCCAGCAGCCCCCAGGGTTTCGGCACTGAAGCTTTCTTT. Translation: CASSPQGFGTEAFF.

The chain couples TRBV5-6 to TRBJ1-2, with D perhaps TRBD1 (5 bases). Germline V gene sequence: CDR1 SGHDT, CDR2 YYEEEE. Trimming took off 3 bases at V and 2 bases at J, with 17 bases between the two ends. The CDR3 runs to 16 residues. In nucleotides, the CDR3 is TGTGCCAGCAGCTCGCGGGGGATGTCAGCGAACTATGGCTACACCTTC. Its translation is CASSSRGMSANYGYTF.

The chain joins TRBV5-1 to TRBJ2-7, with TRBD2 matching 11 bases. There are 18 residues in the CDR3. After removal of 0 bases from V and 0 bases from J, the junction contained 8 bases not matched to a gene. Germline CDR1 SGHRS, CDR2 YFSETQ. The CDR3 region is CASSLEGLAGRRSYEQYF. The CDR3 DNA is TGCGCCAGCAGCTTGGAAGGACTAGCGGGCCGACGCTCCTACGAGCAGTACTTC.

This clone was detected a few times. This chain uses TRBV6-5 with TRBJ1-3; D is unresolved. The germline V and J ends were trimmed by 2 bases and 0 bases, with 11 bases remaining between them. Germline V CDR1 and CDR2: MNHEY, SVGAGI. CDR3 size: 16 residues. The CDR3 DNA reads TGTGCCAGCAGTTACCAGGCCCAGAGCTCTGGAAACACCATATATTTT. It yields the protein CASSYQAQSSGNTIYF.

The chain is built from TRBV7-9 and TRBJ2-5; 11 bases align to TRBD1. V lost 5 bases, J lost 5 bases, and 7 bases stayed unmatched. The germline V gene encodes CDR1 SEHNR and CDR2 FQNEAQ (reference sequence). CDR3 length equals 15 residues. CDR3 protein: CASSLGQGASETQYF. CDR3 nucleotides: TGTGCCAGCAGCCTCGGACAGGGGGCTTCGGAGACCCAGTACTTC.

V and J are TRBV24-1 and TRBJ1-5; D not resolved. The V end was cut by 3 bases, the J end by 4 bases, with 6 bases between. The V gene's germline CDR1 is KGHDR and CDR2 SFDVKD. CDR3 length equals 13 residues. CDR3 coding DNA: TGTGCCACCAGTGATGGGAGTAATCAGCCCCAGCATTTT. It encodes CATSDGSNQPQHF.

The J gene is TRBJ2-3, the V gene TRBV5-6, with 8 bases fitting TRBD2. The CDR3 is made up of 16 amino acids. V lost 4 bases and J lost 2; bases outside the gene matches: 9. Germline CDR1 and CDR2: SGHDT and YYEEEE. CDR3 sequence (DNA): TGTGCCAGCAGCCGAATCGGGGGGGCTAACACAGATACGCAGTATTTT. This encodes CASSRIGGANTDTQYF.

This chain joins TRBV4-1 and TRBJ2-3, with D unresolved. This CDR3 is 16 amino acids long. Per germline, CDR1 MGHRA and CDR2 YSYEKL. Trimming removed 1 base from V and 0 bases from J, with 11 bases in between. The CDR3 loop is CASSQVPRVSTDTQYF. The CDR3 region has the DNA TGCGCCAGCAGCCAAGTACCACGCGTTAGCACAGATACGCAGTATTTT.

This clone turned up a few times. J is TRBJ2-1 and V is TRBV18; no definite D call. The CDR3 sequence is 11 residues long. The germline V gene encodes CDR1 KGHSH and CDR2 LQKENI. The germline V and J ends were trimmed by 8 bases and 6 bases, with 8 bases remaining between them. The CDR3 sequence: CASTSGNEQFF. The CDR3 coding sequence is TGTGCCAGCACGTCAGGCAATGAGCAGTTCTTC.

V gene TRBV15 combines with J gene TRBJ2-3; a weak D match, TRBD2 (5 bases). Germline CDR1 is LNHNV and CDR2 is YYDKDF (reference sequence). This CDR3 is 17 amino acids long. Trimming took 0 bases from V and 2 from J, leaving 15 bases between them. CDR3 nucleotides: TGTGCCACCAGCAGAGACGCCAGCCGGGGAACCACAGATACGCAGTATTTT. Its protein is CATSRDASRGTTDTQYF.

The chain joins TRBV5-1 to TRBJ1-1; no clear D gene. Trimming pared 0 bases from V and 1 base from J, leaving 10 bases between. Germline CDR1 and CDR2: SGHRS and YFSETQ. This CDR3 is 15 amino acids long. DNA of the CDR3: TGCGCCAGCAGCTTGGGAGGACTTCAGAACACTGAAGCTTTCTTT. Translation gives CASSLGGLQNTEAFF.

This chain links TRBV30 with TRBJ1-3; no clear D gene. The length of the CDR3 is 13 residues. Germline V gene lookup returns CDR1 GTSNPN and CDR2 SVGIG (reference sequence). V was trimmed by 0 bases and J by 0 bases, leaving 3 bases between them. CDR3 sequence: CAWSVLSGNTIYF. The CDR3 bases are TGTGCCTGGAGTGTACTCTCTGGAAACACCATATATTTT.

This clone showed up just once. CDR3 sequence reads: CASSKRVTSGGARNEQFF. CDR3 coding DNA: TGTGCCAGCAGCAAAAGGGTGACTAGCGGGGGGGCAAGAAATGAGCAGTTCTTC. The chain links TRBV7-6 to TRBJ2-1, with TRBD2 identical over 14 bases. Germline V gene data show CDR1 as SGHVS and CDR2 as FNYEAQ. The V gene end was trimmed by 5 bases and the J gene end by 7 bases; junction bases not matched to a gene: 13. This CDR3 comprises 18 residues.

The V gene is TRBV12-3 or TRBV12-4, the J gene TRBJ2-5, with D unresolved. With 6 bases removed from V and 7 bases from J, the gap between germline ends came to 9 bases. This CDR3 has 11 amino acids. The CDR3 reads CASRAGATQYF. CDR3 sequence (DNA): TGTGCCAGCAGAGCAGGTGCGACCCAGTACTTC.

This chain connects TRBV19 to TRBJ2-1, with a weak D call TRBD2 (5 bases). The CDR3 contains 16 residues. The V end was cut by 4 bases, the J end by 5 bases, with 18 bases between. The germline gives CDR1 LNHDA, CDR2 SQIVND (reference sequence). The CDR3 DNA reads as TGTGCCAGTAGTAATTCACATCTCCGGGGAAACAATGAGCAGTTCTTC. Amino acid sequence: CASSNSHLRGNNEQFF.

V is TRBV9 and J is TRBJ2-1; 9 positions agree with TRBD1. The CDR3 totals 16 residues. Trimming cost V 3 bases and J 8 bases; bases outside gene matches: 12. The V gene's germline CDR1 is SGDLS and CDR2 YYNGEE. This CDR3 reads CASSGGPGTGKDEQFF. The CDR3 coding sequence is TGTGCCAGCAGCGGAGGCCCCGGGACAGGGAAGGATGAGCAGTTCTTC. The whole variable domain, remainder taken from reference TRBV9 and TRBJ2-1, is DSGVTQTPKHLITATGQRVTLRCSPRSGDLSVYWYQQSLDQGLQFLIQYYNGEERAKGNILERFSAQQFPDLHSELNLSSLELGDSALYFCASSGGPGTGKDEQFFGPGTRLTVL.

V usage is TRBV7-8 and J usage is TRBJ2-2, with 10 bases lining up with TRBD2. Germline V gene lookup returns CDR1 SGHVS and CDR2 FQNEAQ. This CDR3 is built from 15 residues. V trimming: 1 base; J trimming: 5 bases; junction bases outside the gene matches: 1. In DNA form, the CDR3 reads TGTGCCAGCAGCTTAGTAGCGGGAGGTACCGGGGAGCTGTTTTTT. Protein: CASSLVAGGTGELFF.

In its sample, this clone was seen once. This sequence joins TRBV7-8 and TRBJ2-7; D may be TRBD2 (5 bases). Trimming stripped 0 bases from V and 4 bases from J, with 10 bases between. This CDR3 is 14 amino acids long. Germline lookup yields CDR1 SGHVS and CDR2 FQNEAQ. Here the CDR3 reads CASSLAGGAYEQYF. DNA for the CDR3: TGTGCCAGCAGCTTAGCAGGAGGAGCATACGAGCAGTACTTC.